This is a list of T cell receptor beta chains from one sample in a study of blood T cell repertoires in COVID-19. The method was immunoSEQ multiplex PCR; TCRdb's version includes in-frame clones alone and lacks a portion of them. The table has under 100,000 clones, 89% seen once. Sequenced: peripheral blood. The source is a woman between 65 and 79 years old with acute or convalescent COVID-19. CDR3s include the opening cysteine and the closing phenylalanine or tryptophan. Some rows mark clone size as missing; the rest say once, few, many or name a class of expanded clone.

abundance,j_gene,v_gene,CDR3aa
NA,TRBJ2-1,TRBV6-5,CASSLSSGSLRNEQFF
NA,TRBJ1-3,TRBV6-5,CASSLGHFSGNTIYF
NA,TRBJ2-7,TRBV5-1,CASSRGARGQGNEQYF
NA,TRBJ1-5,TRBV19,CASSRTEGTGEGQPQHF
NA,TRBJ2-2,TRBV5-1,CASSLQPGGNTGELFF
NA,TRBJ2-1,TRBV14,CASSPGQALSSYNEQFF
NA,TRBJ2-3,TRBV5-4,CASSLKLAGPYTDTQYF
NA,TRBJ1-3,TRBV6-5,CASSGTVLGTIYF
NA,TRBJ2-2,TRBV5-1,CASSLAIGGNTGELFF
NA,TRBJ2-3,TRBV11-2,CASSYRVQGGRITDTQYF
NA,TRBJ1-2,TRBV11-2,CASNKQVQGPYGHTF
NA,TRBJ2-3,TRBV10-3,CAIRASGGAGTDTQYF
NA,TRBJ2-2,TRBV3-1/TRBV3-2,CASSPGLAGVYTGELFF
NA,TRBJ1-2,TRBV9,CASSVGSQNYGYTF
once,TRBJ2-5,TRBV7-8,CASSRARGDQETQYF
few,TRBJ1-5,TRBV4-2,CASSQRGSGSNQPQHF
NA,TRBJ2-4,TRBV28,CASSYRALAKNIQYF
NA,TRBJ1-2,TRBV9,CASSVATDYGYTF
NA,TRBJ1-1,TRBV29-1,CSGRGLNTEAFF
NA,TRBJ2-6,TRBV5-6,CASSYLLRGSGANVLTF
NA,TRBJ1-2,TRBV15,CATSRRGGSTPIGYGYTF
NA,TRBJ1-4,TRBV7-9,CASSPATGGGEKLFF
NA,TRBJ2-7,TRBV4-2,CASSQVASGAYEQYF
NA,TRBJ2-2,TRBV4-1,CASSHLQGRSTGELFF
NA,TRBJ2-5,TRBV28,CASSSSGRGETQYF
NA,TRBJ2-5,TRBV19,CASSTQGLAQETQYF
NA,TRBJ2-3,TRBV3-1/TRBV3-2,CASSPGLAGGSTDTQYF
NA,TRBJ2-1,TRBV15,CATSRTRGSSGMGNEQFF
NA,TRBJ2-5,TRBV7-9,CASSPRDMAQYF